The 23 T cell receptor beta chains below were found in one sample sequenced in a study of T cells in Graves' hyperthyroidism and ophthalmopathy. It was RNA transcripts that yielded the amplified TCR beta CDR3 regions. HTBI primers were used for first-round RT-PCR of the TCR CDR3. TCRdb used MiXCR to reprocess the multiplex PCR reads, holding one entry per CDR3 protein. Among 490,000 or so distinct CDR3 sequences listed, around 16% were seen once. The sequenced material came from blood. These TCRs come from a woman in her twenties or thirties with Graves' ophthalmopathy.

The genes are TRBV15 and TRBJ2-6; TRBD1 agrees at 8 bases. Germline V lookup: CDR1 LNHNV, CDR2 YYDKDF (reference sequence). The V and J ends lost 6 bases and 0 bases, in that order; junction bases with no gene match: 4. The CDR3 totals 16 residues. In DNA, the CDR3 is TGTGCCACCAGAAGGACAGGGTCCTCTGGGGCCAACGTCCTGACTTTC. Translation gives CATRRTGSSGANVLTF.

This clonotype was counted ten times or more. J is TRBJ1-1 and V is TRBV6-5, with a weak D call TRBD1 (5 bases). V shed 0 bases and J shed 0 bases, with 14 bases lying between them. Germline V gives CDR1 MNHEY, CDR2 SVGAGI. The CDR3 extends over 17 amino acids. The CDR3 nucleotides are TGTGCCAGCAGTTACTCTATCCCGAGACAGATGAACACTGAAGCTTTCTTT. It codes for CASSYSIPRQMNTEAFF.

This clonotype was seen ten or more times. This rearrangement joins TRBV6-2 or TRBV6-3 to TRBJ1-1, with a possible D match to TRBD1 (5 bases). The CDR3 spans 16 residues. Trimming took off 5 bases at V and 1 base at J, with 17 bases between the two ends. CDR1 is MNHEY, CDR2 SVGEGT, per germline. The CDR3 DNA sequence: TGTGCCAGCAGTCCAATTTTGCTCGGGGGGAACACTGAAGCTTTCTTT. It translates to CASSPILLGGNTEAFF.

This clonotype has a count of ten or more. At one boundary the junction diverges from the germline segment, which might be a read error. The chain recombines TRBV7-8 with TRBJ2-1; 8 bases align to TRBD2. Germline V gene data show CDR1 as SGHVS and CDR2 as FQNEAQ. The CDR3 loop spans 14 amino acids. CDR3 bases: TGTGCCAGCACCTTAGCGGGACTCTACAATGAGCAGTTCTTC. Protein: CASTLAGLYNEQFF.

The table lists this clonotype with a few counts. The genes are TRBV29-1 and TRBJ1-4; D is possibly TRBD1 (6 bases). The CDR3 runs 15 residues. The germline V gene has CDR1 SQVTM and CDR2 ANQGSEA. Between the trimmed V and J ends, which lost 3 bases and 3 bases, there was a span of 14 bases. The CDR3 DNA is TGCAGCGTTGAGAGGACAGATCAGGCTAATGAAAAACTGTTTTTT. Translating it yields CSVERTDQANEKLFF.

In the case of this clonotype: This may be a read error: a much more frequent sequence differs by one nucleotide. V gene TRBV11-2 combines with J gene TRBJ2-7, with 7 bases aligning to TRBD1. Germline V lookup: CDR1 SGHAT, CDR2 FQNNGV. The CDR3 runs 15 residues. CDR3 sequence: CASGLVRDRRYEQYF. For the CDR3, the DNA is TGTGCCAGCGGCTTAGTCCGGGACAGACGCTACGAGCAGTACTTC.

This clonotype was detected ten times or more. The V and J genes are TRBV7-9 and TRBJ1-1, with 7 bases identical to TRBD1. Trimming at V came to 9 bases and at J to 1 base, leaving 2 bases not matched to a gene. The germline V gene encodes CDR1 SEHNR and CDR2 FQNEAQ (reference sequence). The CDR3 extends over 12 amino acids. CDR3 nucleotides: TGTGCCAGTGGACAGGCGAACACTGAAGCTTTCTTT. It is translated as CASGQANTEAFF.

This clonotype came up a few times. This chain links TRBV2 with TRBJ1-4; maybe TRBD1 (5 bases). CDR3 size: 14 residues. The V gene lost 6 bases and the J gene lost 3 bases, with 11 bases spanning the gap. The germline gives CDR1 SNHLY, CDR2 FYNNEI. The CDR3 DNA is TGTGCCAGCAGCAGGGACCTTTCTAATGAAAAACTGTTTTTT. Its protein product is CASSRDLSNEKLFF.

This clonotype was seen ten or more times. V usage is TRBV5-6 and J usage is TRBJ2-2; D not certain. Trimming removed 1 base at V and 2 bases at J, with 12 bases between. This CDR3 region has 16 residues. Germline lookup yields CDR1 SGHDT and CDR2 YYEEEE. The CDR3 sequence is CASSLWPSFNTGELFF. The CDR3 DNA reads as TGTGCCAGCAGCTTGTGGCCTTCCTTTAACACCGGGGAGCTGTTTTTT.

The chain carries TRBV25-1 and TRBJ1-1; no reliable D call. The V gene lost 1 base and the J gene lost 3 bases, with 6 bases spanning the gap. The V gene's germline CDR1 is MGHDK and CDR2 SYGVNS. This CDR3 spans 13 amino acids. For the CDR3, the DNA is TGTGCCAGCAGTGAATTGAATCACACTGAAGCTTTCTTT. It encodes CASSELNHTEAFF. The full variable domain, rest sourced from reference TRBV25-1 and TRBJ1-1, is EADIYQTPRYLVIGTGKKITLECSQTMGHDKMYWYQQDPGMELHLIHYSYGVNSTEKGDLSSESTVSRIRTEHFPLTLESARPSHTSQYLCASSELNHTEAFFGQGTRLTVV.

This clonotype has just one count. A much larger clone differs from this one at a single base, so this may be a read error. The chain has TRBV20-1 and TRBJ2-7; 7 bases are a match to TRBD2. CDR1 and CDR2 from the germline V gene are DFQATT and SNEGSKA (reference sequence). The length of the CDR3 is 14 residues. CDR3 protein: CGATNRGSSPEQYF. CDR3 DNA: TGCGGTGCCACGAACCGCGGGAGTTCGCCCGAGCAGTACTTC.

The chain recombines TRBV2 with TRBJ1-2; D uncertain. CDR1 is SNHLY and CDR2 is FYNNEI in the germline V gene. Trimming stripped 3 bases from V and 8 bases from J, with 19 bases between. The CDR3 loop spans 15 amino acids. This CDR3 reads CASSDEPEGPYGYTF. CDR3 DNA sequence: TGTGCCAGCAGTGATGAACCCGAGGGCCCCTACGGCTACACCTTC.

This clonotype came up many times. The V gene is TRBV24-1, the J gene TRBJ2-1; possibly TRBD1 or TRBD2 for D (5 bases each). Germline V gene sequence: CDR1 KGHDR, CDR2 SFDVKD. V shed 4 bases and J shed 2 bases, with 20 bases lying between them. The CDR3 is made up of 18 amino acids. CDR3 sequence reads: CATSDSLGERHTYNEQFF. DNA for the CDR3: TGTGCCACCAGTGACTCCTTGGGGGAACGCCATACCTACAATGAGCAGTTCTTC.

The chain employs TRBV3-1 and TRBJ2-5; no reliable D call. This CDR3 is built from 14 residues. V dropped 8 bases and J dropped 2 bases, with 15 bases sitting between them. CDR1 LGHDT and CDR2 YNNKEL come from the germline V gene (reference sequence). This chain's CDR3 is CASGSRNSQETQYF. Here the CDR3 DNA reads TGTGCCAGCGGATCCCGGAACAGTCAAGAGACCCAGTACTTC.

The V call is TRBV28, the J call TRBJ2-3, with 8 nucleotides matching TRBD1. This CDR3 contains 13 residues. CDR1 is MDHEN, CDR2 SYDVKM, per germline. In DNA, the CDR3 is TGTGTTACCACCCAGACAGGGGCAGATACGCAGTATTTT. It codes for CVTTQTGADTQYF.

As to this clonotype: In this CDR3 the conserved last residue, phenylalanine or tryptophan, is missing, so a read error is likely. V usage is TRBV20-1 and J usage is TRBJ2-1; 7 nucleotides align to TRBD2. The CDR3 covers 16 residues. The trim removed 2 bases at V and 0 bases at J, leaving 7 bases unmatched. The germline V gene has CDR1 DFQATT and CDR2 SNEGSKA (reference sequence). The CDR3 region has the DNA TGCAGTGCTAGAAAACCGAGGACTAGCTCCTACAATGAGCAGTTCTCC. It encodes CSARKPRTSSYNEQFS.

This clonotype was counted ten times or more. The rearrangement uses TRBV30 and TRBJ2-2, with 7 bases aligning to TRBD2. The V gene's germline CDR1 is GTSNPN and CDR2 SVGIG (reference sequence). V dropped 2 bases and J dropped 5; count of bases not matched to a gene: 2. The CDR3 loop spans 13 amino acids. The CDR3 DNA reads TGTGCCTGGAGTTGGGACTATACCGGGGAGCTGTTTTTT. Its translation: CAWSWDYTGELFF. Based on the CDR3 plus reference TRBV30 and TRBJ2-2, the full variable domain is SQTIHQWPATLVQPVGSPLSLECTVEGTSNPNLYWYRQAAGRGLQLLFYSVGIGQISSEVPQNLSASRPQDRQFILSSKKLLLSDSGFYLCAWSWDYTGELFFGEGSRLTVL.

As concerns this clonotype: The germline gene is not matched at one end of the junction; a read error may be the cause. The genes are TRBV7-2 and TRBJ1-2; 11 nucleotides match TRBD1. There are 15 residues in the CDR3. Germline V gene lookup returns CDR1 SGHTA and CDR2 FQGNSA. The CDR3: CASSLVGTGGSGYAF. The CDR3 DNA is TGTGCCAGCAGCTTAGTTGGGACAGGGGGTTCTGGCTACGCCTTC. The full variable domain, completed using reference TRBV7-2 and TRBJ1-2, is GAGVSQSPSNKVTEKGKDVELRCDPISGHTALYWYRQSLGQGLEFLIYFQGNSAPDKSGLPSDRFSAERTGGSVSTLTIQRTQQEDSAVYLCASSLVGTGGSGYAFGSGTRLTVV.

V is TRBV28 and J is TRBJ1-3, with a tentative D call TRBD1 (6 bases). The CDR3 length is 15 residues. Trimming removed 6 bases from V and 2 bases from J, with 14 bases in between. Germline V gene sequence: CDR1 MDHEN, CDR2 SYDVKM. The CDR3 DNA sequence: TGTGCCAGCAGCCTGGGGGGCCCTCCTGGAAACACCATATATTTT. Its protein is CASSLGGPPGNTIYF. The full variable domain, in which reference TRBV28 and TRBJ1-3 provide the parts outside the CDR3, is DVKVTQSSRYLVKRTGEKVFLECVQDMDHENMFWYRQDPGLGLRLIYFSYDVKMKEKGDIPEGYSVSREKKERFSLILESASTNQTSMYLCASSLGGPPGNTIYFGEGSWLTVV.

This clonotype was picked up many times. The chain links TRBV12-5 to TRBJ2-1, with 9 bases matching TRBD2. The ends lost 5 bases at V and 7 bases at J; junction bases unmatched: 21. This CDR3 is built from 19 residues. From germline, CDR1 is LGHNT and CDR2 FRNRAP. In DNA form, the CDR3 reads TGTGCTAGTGGTCTCCCGGGGGCATCGGAGCGGGGGGCCAATAATGAGCAGTTCTTC. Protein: CASGLPGASERGANNEQFF. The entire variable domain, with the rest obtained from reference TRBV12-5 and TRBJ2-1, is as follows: DARVTQTPRHKVTEMGQEVTMRCQPILGHNTVFWYRQTMMQGLELLAYFRNRAPLDDSGMPKDRFSAEMPDATLATLKIQPSEPRDSAVYFCASGLPGASERGANNEQFFGPGTRLTVL.

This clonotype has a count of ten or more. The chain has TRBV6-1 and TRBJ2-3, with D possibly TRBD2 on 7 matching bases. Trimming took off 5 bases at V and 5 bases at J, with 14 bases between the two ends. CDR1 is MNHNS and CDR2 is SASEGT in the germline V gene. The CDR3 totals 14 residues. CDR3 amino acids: CASSYGGGGDTQYF. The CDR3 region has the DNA TGTGCCAGCAGTTATGGGGGAGGGGGAGATACGCAGTATTTT.

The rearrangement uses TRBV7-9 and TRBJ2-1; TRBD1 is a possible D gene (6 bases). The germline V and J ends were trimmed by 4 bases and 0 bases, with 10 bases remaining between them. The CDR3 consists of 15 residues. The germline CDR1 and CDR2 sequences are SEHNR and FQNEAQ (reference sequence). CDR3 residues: CASSSGHHSYNEQFF. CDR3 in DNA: TGTGCCAGCAGCTCGGGACACCACTCCTACAATGAGCAGTTCTTC.

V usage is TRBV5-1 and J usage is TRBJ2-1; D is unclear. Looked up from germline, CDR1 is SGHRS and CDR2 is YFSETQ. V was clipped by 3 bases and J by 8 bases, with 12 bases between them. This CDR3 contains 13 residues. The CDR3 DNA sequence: TGCGCCAGCAGCTCGATGCTAGAAGATGAGCAGTTCTTC. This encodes CASSSMLEDEQFF.